The 29 T cell receptor beta chains listed next were all sequenced from one sample in a study. Using its own MiXCR run on the RT-PCR reads, TCRdb lists one record per CDR3 protein. The sample lists several thousand distinct CDR3 sequences; approximately 34% were seen once. The specimen was memory CD4+ T cells from salivary gland. The receptors here all came from a female donor with primary Sjogren's syndrome.

This clonotype occurred many times. This chain's CDR3 is CATAKATDTQYF. The CDR3 DNA sequence: TGTGCCACTGCAAAAGCCACAGATACGCAGTATTTT. The J gene is TRBJ2-3, the V gene TRBV2; D is undetermined. The CDR3 has 12 amino acids. Germline CDR1 and CDR2: SNHLY and FYNNEI. V lost 10 bases to trimming and J lost 2 bases, with 10 bases between them.

The table lists this clonotype with many counts. The J gene is TRBJ1-5, the V gene TRBV24-1; 8 positions agree with TRBD1. V lost 5 bases, J lost 4 bases, and 6 bases stayed unmatched. CDR1 KGHDR and CDR2 SFDVKD come from the germline V gene. The CDR3 runs to 15 residues. CDR3 residues: CATSGGDRPNQPQHF. CDR3 nucleotides: TGTGCCACCAGTGGGGGGGACAGGCCGAATCAGCCCCAGCATTTT.

This clonotype was observed at least ten times. The chain couples TRBV11-2 to TRBJ1-2, with D perhaps TRBD1 (5 bases). Between the trimmed V and J ends, which lost 5 bases and 6 bases, there was a span of 22 bases. Germline V lookup: CDR1 SGHAT, CDR2 FQNNGV. The CDR3 length is 16 residues. CDR3 coding DNA: TGTGCCAGCAGCCTTCGAGGAGGGGTGGTACGAGATGGCTACACCTTC. This translates into CASSLRGGVVRDGYTF. Full variable domain (missing parts from reference TRBV11-2 and TRBJ1-2): EAGVAQSPRYKIIEKRQSVAFWCNPISGHATLYWYQQILGQGPKLLIQFQNNGVVDDSQLPKDRFSAERLKGVDSTLKIQPAKLEDSAVYLCASSLRGGVVRDGYTFGSGTRLTVV.

This clonotype rates as medium-sized. DNA for the CDR3: TGTGCCACCAGTGATTCCCAGGGTAGCAATCAGCCCCAGCATTTT. Protein sequence: CATSDSQGSNQPQHF. This rearrangement joins TRBV24-1 to TRBJ1-5; tentative D call: TRBD1 (5 bases). The CDR3 has 15 amino acids. The V gene lost 2 bases and the J gene lost 0 bases, with 7 bases spanning the gap. Germline CDR1 KGHDR, CDR2 SFDVKD.

This clonotype is medium-sized. This chain joins TRBV29-1 and TRBJ2-3; 8 bases line up with TRBD2. This CDR3 region has 12 residues. Looked up from germline, CDR1 is SQVTM and CDR2 is ANQGSEA. V was pared by 8 bases and J by 1 base, with 2 bases of the junction left unmatched. Here the CDR3 DNA reads TGCAGCATACTAGCGGGCACAGATACGCAGTATTTT. Its protein is CSILAGTDTQYF.

Sample share makes this clonotype large. V gene TRBV7-9 combines with J gene TRBJ2-2, with D tentatively TRBD1 (6 bases). The length of the CDR3 is 13 residues. V was trimmed by 5 bases and J by 7 bases, leaving 11 bases between them. Germline CDR1 and CDR2: SEHNR and FQNEAQ (reference sequence). CDR3 amino acids: CASSKQGVGELFF. The CDR3 coding sequence is TGTGCCAGCAGCAAACAGGGAGTCGGGGAGCTGTTTTTT.

CDR3 sequence: CASSSQGAGSYNEQYF. Written as DNA, the CDR3 is TGTGCCAGCTCATCCCAGGGGGCTGGGTCCTACAATGAGCAGTATTTT. The chain combines TRBV12-1 with TRBJ2-3; TRBD1, the table's D call, lacks a check against the DNA. TRBV12-1 is described as a pseudogene. This CDR3 spans 16 amino acids.

On this clonotype: Because the CDR3 is missing its conserved closing phenylalanine or tryptophan, this is likely a read error. It is unclear where the CDR3 begins or ends on the DNA, so no DNA is shown, and the CDR3 is as TCRdb lists it. The chain recombines TRBV29-1 with TRBJ2-1; no check of the table's D call, TRBD2, against the DNA was made. The CDR3 has 13 amino acids, counting both end residues. Germline assignment: CDR1 SQVTM and CDR2 ANQGSEA. CDR3 loop: CSAEGLSSYSKFL.

The V and J genes are TRBV7-2 and TRBJ2-1; 10 nucleotides line up with TRBD1. Germline trimming cut 3 bases from V and 8 bases from J; bases unmatched to any gene: 7. The CDR3 sequence is 15 residues long. Germline V lookup: CDR1 SGHTA, CDR2 FQGNSA. CDR3 protein: CASSLTGGRVHEQFF. CDR3 nucleotides: TGTGCCAGCAGCTTGACAGGGGGCAGGGTCCATGAGCAGTTCTTC.

This clonotype was detected many times. This chain connects TRBV24-1 to TRBJ2-1; the D gene is possibly TRBD2 (7 bases). Germline lookup yields CDR1 KGHDR and CDR2 SFDVKD. The CDR3 runs 15 residues. The germline V and J ends were trimmed by 4 bases and 5 bases, with 14 bases remaining between them. CDR3: CATSETGSGNNEQFF. CDR3 nucleotide sequence: TGTGCCACCAGTGAAACAGGGAGCGGGAACAATGAGCAGTTCTTC.

This chain uses TRBV4-3 with TRBJ2-3, with 8 bases identical to TRBD2. Germline lookup yields CDR1 LGHNA and CDR2 YSLEER. The ends lost 3 bases at V and 8 bases at J; junction bases unmatched: 13. The CDR3 is 16 amino acids. CDR3 DNA: TGCGCCAGCAGCCAGCTAGCGGGCGCCTCCCGGGGTACGCAGTATTTT. Its protein product is CASSQLAGASRGTQYF.

The V call is TRBV6-5, the J call TRBJ1-2, with a weak D call TRBD1 (5 bases). V was cut by 6 bases and J by 5 bases, with 19 bases left in between. Germline CDR1 is MNHEY and CDR2 is SVGAGI. There are 15 residues in the CDR3. CDR3 in amino acids: CASSLGLGREYGYTF. The CDR3, as DNA: TGTGCCAGCAGCTTAGGTTTGGGCAGGGAGTATGGCTACACCTTC.

Points on this clonotype: Given a much more abundant clone one base away, this may be a read error. The chain carries TRBV5-1 and TRBJ2-2; 7 nucleotides agree with TRBD2. This CDR3 region has 15 residues. CDR1 and CDR2 from the germline V gene are SGHRS and YFSETQ. Trimming took 3 bases from V and 4 from J; bases not matched to a gene: 6. CDR3 DNA sequence: TGCGCCAGCAGCTCCAGCGGGGAGCCCACCGGGGAGCTGTTTTTT. This sequence encodes CASSSSGEPTGELFF.

Sample share makes this clonotype medium-sized. The V and J genes are TRBV6-6 and TRBJ1-5, with 8 bases matching TRBD1. J gave up 4 bases and V 2 bases, and 7 bases lay outside the gene matches. CDR1 and CDR2 from the germline V gene are MNHNY and SVGAGI (reference sequence). The CDR3 is 16 amino acids. The CDR3 spells CASSYPRTGPNQPQHF. As DNA, the CDR3 is TGTGCCAGCAGTTACCCCAGGACAGGGCCTAATCAGCCCCAGCATTTT.

This chain links TRBV27 with TRBJ1-2; 11 nucleotides match TRBD1. The V and J ends lost 5 bases and 7 bases, in that order; junction bases with no gene match: 9. This CDR3 has 15 amino acids. Germline CDR1 reads MNHEY; CDR2 reads SMNVEV (reference sequence). The CDR3 loop is CASSGSGQGAGGYTF. In DNA form, the CDR3 reads TGTGCCAGCAGTGGATCTGGACAGGGGGCAGGTGGCTACACCTTC.

The chain has TRBV20-1 and TRBJ2-5, with 7 bases that match TRBD2. Unmatched junction bases numbered 13, after V lost 6 bases and J lost 3 bases. The germline gives CDR1 DFQATT, CDR2 SNEGSKA (reference sequence). The CDR3 sequence is 15 residues long. The CDR3 loop is CSASGLLGGEETQYF. Written as DNA, the CDR3 is TGCAGTGCCAGCGGGCTCCTGGGGGGGGAAGAGACCCAGTACTTC.

The chain combines TRBV6-5 with TRBJ1-1; tentatively, D is TRBD1 (5 bases). Germline values: CDR1 MNHEY, CDR2 SVGAGI. V was trimmed by 5 bases and J by 4 bases, leaving 17 bases between them. This CDR3 comprises 15 residues. In nucleotides, the CDR3 is TGTGCCAGCAGTCGTAGCGGGGGTTCTGGCACTGAAGCTTTCTTT. Amino acids: CASSRSGGSGTEAFF.

Judged by abundance, this clonotype is medium-sized. The rearrangement uses TRBV5-1 and TRBJ1-1; no reliable D call. Germline CDR1 reads SGHRS; CDR2 reads YFSETQ. Trimming shortened V by 4 bases and J by 0 bases, and 7 bases separated the two germline ends. This CDR3 is built from 13 residues. The CDR3 sequence is CASSEDLNTEAFF. The DNA of the CDR3 is TGCGCCAGCAGCGAGGACCTGAACACTGAAGCTTTCTTT.

V is TRBV7-2 and J is TRBJ2-3, with TRBD2 matching over 9 bases. After removal of 1 base from V and 1 base from J, the junction contained 0 bases not matched to a gene. Germline V gene data show CDR1 as SGHTA and CDR2 as FQGNSA. This CDR3 has 15 residues. The CDR3 is CASSLVAGGTDTQYF. In DNA form, the CDR3 reads TGTGCCAGCAGCTTAGTAGCGGGGGGCACAGATACGCAGTATTTT.

Worth noting for this clonotype: Since no conserved phenylalanine or tryptophan closes the CDR3, a read error is the likely cause. It is unclear where the CDR3 begins or ends on the DNA, so no DNA is shown, and the CDR3 is as TCRdb lists it. The gene calls are TRBV27 and TRBJ1-1. Looked up from germline, CDR1 is MNHEY and CDR2 is SMNVEV (reference sequence). Ends included, the CDR3 has 10 residues. CDR3 residues: CASSSMRTGS.

In its sample, this clonotype ranks as medium-sized. CDR3 amino acids: CSAPGLAYGTQYF. CDR3 bases: TGCAGCGCTCCGGGACTAGCTTATGGTACGCAGTATTTT. J is TRBJ2-3 and V is TRBV20-1; 9 bases are shared with TRBD2. Germline V CDR1 and CDR2: DFQATT, SNEGSKA (reference sequence). This CDR3 has 13 residues.

The chain employs TRBV20-1 and TRBJ2-1, with D possibly being TRBD2 (6 bases). Trimming shortened V by 3 bases and J by 0 bases, and 9 bases separated the two germline ends. Germline V gene data show CDR1 as DFQATT and CDR2 as SNEGSKA (reference sequence). The CDR3 length is 14 residues. The CDR3: CSASTGSSYNEQFF. For the CDR3, the DNA is TGCAGTGCTAGTACCGGGAGCTCCTACAATGAGCAGTTCTTC.

This clonotype was counted only a few times. The chain links TRBV27 to TRBJ2-1; TRBD2 matches 8 bases. CDR3 length equals 16 residues. The germline CDR1 and CDR2 sequences are MNHEY and SMNVEV (reference sequence). V lost 4 bases and J lost 8; bases outside the gene matches: 13. For the CDR3, the DNA is TGTGCCAGCAGTTCTCCGTCAAGCGGGAGTAAGTATGAGCAGTTCTTC. Translated: CASSSPSSGSKYEQFF.

The chain is built from TRBV20-1 and TRBJ2-4; 10 bases fit TRBD1. This CDR3 has 13 amino acids. V lost 3 bases and J lost 7; bases outside the gene matches: 3. Looked up from germline, CDR1 is DFQATT and CDR2 is SNEGSKA (reference sequence). In nucleotides, the CDR3 is TGCAGTGCTAGCCGGGACAGGGGCAACATTCAGTACTTC. Its translation: CSASRDRGNIQYF.

The genes are TRBV5-1 and TRBJ1-2; tentatively, D is TRBD1 (5 bases). From germline, CDR1 is SGHRS and CDR2 YFSETQ. V dropped 3 bases and J dropped 6 bases, with 21 bases sitting between them. This CDR3 has 16 residues. CDR3 protein: CASSSTTSSGGNGYTF. CDR3 coding DNA: TGCGCCAGCAGCTCAACGACCTCTAGCGGGGGGAATGGCTACACCTTC. The whole variable domain, remainder taken from reference TRBV5-1 and TRBJ1-2, is KAGVTQTPRYLIKTRGQQVTLSCSPISGHRSVSWYQQTPGQGLQFLFEYFSETQRNKGNFPGRFSGRQFSNSRSEMNVSTLELGDSALYLCASSSTTSSGGNGYTFGSGTRLTVV.

This clonotype rates as medium-sized (0.01 to 0.1%). This sequence joins TRBV20-1 and TRBJ2-3; possible D gene TRBD1, 5 bases. Germline V gene lookup returns CDR1 DFQATT and CDR2 SNEGSKA (reference sequence). The germline V and J ends were trimmed by 3 bases and 0 bases, with 10 bases remaining between them. The CDR3 has 14 amino acids. The CDR3 DNA reads TGCAGTGCTAGTCGCAGGACAAGCACAGATACGCAGTATTTT. Its protein product is CSASRRTSTDTQYF.

This clonotype is medium-sized. Here the CDR3 reads CSARDVYGYTF. CDR3 DNA: TGCAGTGCTCGGGACGTCTATGGCTACACCTTC. This chain connects TRBV20-1 to TRBJ1-2, with D maybe TRBD1 (5 bases). Between the trimmed V and J ends, which lost 5 bases and 4 bases, there was a span of 8 bases. The CDR3 runs 11 residues. Germline CDR1 is DFQATT and CDR2 is SNEGSKA (reference sequence).

In its sample, this clonotype was seen many times. The J gene is TRBJ1-5, the V gene TRBV7-8; TRBD1 matches at 11 bases. The germline gives CDR1 SGHVS, CDR2 FQNEAQ. V lost 5 bases and J lost 0; bases outside the gene matches: 9. CDR3 size: 18 residues. The CDR3 here is CASSLRDRGTGSNQPQHF. The CDR3 DNA sequence: TGTGCCAGCAGCCTCCGGGACAGGGGGACGGGTAGCAATCAGCCCCAGCATTTT.

This clonotype was counted a few times. J is TRBJ2-1 and V is TRBV12-3 or TRBV12-4; TRBD2 aligns across 11 bases. This CDR3 is built from 18 residues. The ends lost 5 bases at V and 7 bases at J; junction bases unmatched: 16. The CDR3 nucleotides are TGTGCCAGCAGTGAATCTCCTATACTAGCGGGAGTGGGGAATGAGCAGTTCTTC. Translated: CASSESPILAGVGNEQFF.